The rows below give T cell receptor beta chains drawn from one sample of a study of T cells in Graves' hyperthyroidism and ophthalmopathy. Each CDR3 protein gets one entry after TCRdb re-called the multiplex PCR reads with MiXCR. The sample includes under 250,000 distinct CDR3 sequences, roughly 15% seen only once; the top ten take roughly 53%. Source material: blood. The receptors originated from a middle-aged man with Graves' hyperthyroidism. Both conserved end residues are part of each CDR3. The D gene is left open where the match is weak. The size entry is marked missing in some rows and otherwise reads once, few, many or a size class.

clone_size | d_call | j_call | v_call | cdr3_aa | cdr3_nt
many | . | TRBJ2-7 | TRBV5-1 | CASSLRGHTYEQYF | TGCGCCAGCAGCTTGCGGGGACATACATACGAGCAGTACTTC
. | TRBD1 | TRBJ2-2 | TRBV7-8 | CASSLSGQGWAGELFF | TGTGCCAGCAGCCTCTCCGGACAGGGTTGGGCCGGGGAGCTGTTTTTT
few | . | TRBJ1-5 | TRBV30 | CAWSVRGVNQPQHF | TGTGCCTGGAGTGTACGAGGGGTCAATCAGCCCCAGCATTTT
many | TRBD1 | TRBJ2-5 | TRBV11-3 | CASSKGQGGLGETQYF | TGTGCCAGCAGCAAAGGACAGGGGGGTTTGGGGGAGACCCAGTACTTC
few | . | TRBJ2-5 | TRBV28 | CASSPEEGQYF | TGTGCCAGCAGTCCGGAGGAGGGCCAGTACTTC
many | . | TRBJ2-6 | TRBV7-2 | CASSTAAGSGANVLTF | TGTGCCAGCAGCACGGCCGCGGGGTCTGGGGCCAACGTCCTGACTTTC
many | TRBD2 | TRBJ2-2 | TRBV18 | CASSPRGLAATGELFF | TGTGCCAGCTCACCAAGGGGACTAGCGGCCACCGGGGAGCTGTTTTTT
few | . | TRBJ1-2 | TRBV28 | CASSLAQNYGYTF | TGTGCCAGCAGTTTAGCACAGAACTATGGCTACACCTTC
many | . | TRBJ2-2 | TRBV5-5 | CASSLGGRALAGELFF | TGTGCCAGCAGCTTGGGGGGCAGGGCCCTGGCCGGGGAGCTGTTTTTT
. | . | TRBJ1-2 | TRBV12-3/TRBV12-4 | CASSREGHGYTF | TGTGCCAGCAGCCGCGAGGGACATGGCTACACCTTC
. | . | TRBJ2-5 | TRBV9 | CASSVGAVIQETQYF | TGTGCCAGCAGCGTAGGAGCGGTAATTCAAGAGACCCAGTACTTC
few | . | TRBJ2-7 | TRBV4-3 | CTSSQGYGSKQYF | TGCACCAGCAGCCAAGGGTACGGGAGCAAGCAGTACTTC
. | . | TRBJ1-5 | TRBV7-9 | CASSLAHNQPQHF | TGTGCCAGCAGCTTAGCCCACAATCAGCCCCAGCATTTT
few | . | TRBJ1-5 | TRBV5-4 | CASSPTLGAGNNQPQHF | TGTGCCAGCAGCCCCACGCTCGGGGCTGGTAACAATCAGCCCCAGCATTTT
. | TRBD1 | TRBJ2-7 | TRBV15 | CATSSRDSSIYEQYF | TGTGCCACCAGCTCTCGGGACAGCTCTATTTACGAGCAGTACTTC
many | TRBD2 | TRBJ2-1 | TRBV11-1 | CASSFTGTSNYNEQFF | TGTGCCAGCAGCTTCACCGGGACTAGTAACTACAATGAGCAGTTCTTC
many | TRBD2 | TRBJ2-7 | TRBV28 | CASSPSGLGNYEQYF | TGTGCCAGCAGTCCCTCTGGACTAGGAAACTACGAGCAGTACTTC
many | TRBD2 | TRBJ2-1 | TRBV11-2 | CASSPSGRLDEQFF | TGTGCCAGCAGCCCCAGCGGGAGATTAGATGAGCAGTTCTTC
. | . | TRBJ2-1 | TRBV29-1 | CSVEDVRAEEQCF | TGCAGCGTTGAAGATGTGAGGGCTGAAGAGCAGTGCTTC
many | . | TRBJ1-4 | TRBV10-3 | CAIGTDNEKLFF | TGTGCCATCGGTACAGATAATGAAAAACTGTTTTTT
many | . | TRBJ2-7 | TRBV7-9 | CASSPGTRLYEQYF | TGTGCCAGCAGCCCGGGGACAAGGCTCTACGAGCAGTACTTC
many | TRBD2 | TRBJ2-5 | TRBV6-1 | CASSESRTRQETQYF | TGTGCCAGCAGTGAGTCCCGGACTAGGCAAGAGACCCAGTACTTC
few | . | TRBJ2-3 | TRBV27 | CATTSGATDTQYF | TGTGCCACTACATCGGGCGCTACAGATACGCAGTATTTT